Detailed here is one T cell receptor beta chain. The entry originates in a study of blood T cells in healthy people across ages. Next came a second PCR, run for about 7 to 12 cycles, which used a sample-barcoded 5' primer along with a J-beta primer mix. A single record per CDR3 protein comes from TCRdb applying MiXCR to the 5' RACE reads. This sample has 850,000 to 1,000,000 distinct CDR3 sequences, with 51% found just once. Trimming removed 5 bases from V and 1 base from J, with 11 bases in between. In germline, CDR1 is SQVTM, CDR2 ANQGSEA. There are 13 residues in the CDR3. The chain has TRBV29-1 and TRBJ1-1; no clear D. Sequenced material: blood. The clonotype comes from a woman aged 55 to 70 in good health. Here the CDR3 DNA reads TGCAGCGTTTCCCGTCCCTCGAACACTGAAGCTTTCTTT. This gives the protein CSVSRPSNTEAFF.